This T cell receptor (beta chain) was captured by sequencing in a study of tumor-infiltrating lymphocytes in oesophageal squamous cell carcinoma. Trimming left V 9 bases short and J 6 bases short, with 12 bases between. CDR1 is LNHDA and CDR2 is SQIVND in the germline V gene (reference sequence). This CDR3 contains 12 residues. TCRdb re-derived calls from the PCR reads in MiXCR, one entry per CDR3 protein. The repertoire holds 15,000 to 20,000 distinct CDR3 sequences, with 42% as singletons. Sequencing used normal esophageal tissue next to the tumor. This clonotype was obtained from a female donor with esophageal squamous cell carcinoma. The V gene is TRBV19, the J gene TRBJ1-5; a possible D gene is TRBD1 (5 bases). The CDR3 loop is CASEGCPQPQHF. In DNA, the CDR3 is TGTGCCAGCGAGGGGTGTCCTCAGCCCCAGCATTTT.